The rows below give T cell receptor beta chains drawn from one sample of a study of cytomegalovirus exposure and HLA in healthy donors. The method was immunoSEQ multiplex PCR; TCRdb's version includes in-frame clones alone and lacks a portion of them. The sample consists of about 190,000 clones, more than 80% of them appearing once. The sample consisted of PBMCs. These receptors were collected from a woman in her forties or fifties in good health and CMV-seropositive. Both conserved end residues are trimmed from each CDR3.

j_gene,v_gene,CDR3aa
TRBJ1-1,TRBV18,ASSPGLTGVNTEAF
TRBJ2-2,TRBV9,ASSVERGGTTELF
TRBJ2-7,TRBV6-5,ASSTLSGRHEQY
TRBJ1-1,TRBV6-1,ASSEGNPEGTEAF
TRBJ2-5,TRBV2,ASSEVTGFQETQY
TRBJ2-3,TRBV19,ASSPGTSGTDTQY
TRBJ1-5,TRBV4-1,ASSQGLYRGSNQPQH
TRBJ2-3,TRBV29-1,SVDRDTDTQY
TRBJ2-3,TRBV18,ASSPPGRGAGLEY
TRBJ1-1,TRBV4-3,ASSQDTGNTEAF
TRBJ1-1,TRBV30,AWSVLSGRNTEAF
TRBJ1-6,TRBV5-1,ASSLMRQGGNSPLH
TRBJ1-1,TRBV7-8,ASSLLAGNTEAF
TRBJ2-5,TRBV4-2,ASSQGGRTKAGTQETQY
TRBJ2-7,TRBV29-1,SASETGGGEQY
TRBJ1-2,TRBV5-5,ASSLVFGEDYGYT
TRBJ2-5,TRBV7-2,ASSLVGQQETQY
TRBJ1-1,TRBV5-1,ASSLDGGAGTEAF
TRBJ1-4,TRBV13,ASSRQGGLDEKLF
TRBJ2-2,TRBV5-6,ASSLAGAAGGPGELF
TRBJ2-6,TRBV27,ATGPGRSGANVLT
TRBJ2-3,TRBV21-1,ASSTPPLAGGPDTQY
TRBJ1-2,TRBV6-1,ASRGTSYGYT
TRBJ2-3,TRBV11-2,ASSSGTSGGARTQY
TRBJ1-3,TRBV18,ASSRTHSPGNTIY
TRBJ2-1,TRBV4-1,ASSQGWKAGGQNEQF
TRBJ1-6,TRBV7-9,ASSGESALNSPLH